Below, 23 T cell receptor beta chains from the same sample are listed, as sequenced in a study of cytomegalovirus exposure and HLA in healthy donors. TCRdb's copy holds only in-frame clones and misses some; the assay was immunoSEQ multiplex PCR. The table has some 130,000 clones, about 91% seen once. The sequenced sample was PBMCs. The receptors shown here come from a woman between 18 and 29 years old in good health and CMV-seronegative.

This chain uses TRBV2 with TRBJ1-2; unclear D gene. Germline V gene lookup returns CDR1 SNHLY and CDR2 FYNNEI. The CDR3 spans 12 residues. V lost 8 bases and J lost 4, with 11 bases in between. The CDR3 loop reads CASGGEGYGYTF. The DNA for the CDR3 is TGTGCCAGCGGCGGGGAGGGCTATGGCTACACCTTC.

The sample holds many counts of this clone. The V and J genes are TRBV7-6 and TRBJ2-7; D gene uncertain. CDR1 SGHVS and CDR2 FNYEAQ come from the germline V gene. The CDR3 runs to 14 residues. V gave up 1 base and J gave up 6 bases, with 13 bases separating them. Here the CDR3 reads CASSLGSLGSEQYF. DNA of the CDR3: TGTGCCAGCAGCTTAGGGAGTCTCGGGTCCGAGCAGTACTTC. Looking up the rest from reference TRBV7-6 and TRBJ2-7 gives the full variable domain: GAGVSQSPRYKVTKRGQDVALRCDPISGHVSLYWYRQALGQGPEFLTYFNYEAQQDKSGLPNDRFSAERPEGSISTLTIQRTEQRDSAMYRCASSLGSLGSEQYFGPGTRLTVT.

This clone has only one observation. The gene calls are TRBV27 and TRBJ2-5, with 13 bases identical to TRBD2. From germline, CDR1 is MNHEY and CDR2 SMNVEV (reference sequence). The trim removed 6 bases at V and 5 bases at J, leaving 6 bases unmatched. The CDR3 loop spans 15 amino acids. The CDR3 region is CASRTGTSGAETQYF. The CDR3 DNA sequence: TGTGCCAGCAGGACCGGGACTAGCGGGGCGGAGACCCAGTACTTC.

In this sample, this clone turned up once. The V gene is TRBV19, the J gene TRBJ1-5; TRBD1 matches 7 bases. The CDR3 has 14 residues. CDR1 LNHDA and CDR2 SQIVND come from the germline V gene (reference sequence). Germline trimming cut 4 bases from V and 3 bases from J; bases unmatched to any gene: 3. The chain's CDR3 is CASSKGQDNQPQHF. The CDR3 nucleotides are TGTGCCAGTAGTAAAGGACAGGACAATCAGCCCCAGCATTTT.

This clone came up once. J is TRBJ1-3 and V is TRBV5-4; 8 bases fit TRBD1. CDR3 size: 18 residues. Unmatched junction bases numbered 12, after V lost 4 bases and J lost 0 bases. Per germline, CDR1 SGHNT and CDR2 YYREEE (reference sequence). In DNA form, the CDR3 reads TGTGCCAGCAGCCCTAGAGGACAGGGTCCCTTCTCTGGAAACACCATATATTTT. This translates into CASSPRGQGPFSGNTIYF.

Only one count was recorded for this clone. The CDR3 loop reads CASTRKGQGSDEQYF. As DNA, the CDR3 is TGTGCCAGCACCAGGAAGGGACAGGGGTCGGACGAGCAGTACTTC. The chain recombines TRBV6-1 with TRBJ2-7, with TRBD1 identical over 10 bases. Germline CDR1 reads MNHNS; CDR2 reads SASEGT. V lost 7 bases to trimming and J lost 5 bases; unmatched junction nucleotides: 11. This CDR3 is built from 15 residues.

This sequence joins TRBV20-1 and TRBJ1-1, with D maybe TRBD1 (5 bases). The germline V and J ends were trimmed by 8 bases and 11 bases, with 15 bases remaining between them. CDR3 size: 10 residues. CDR1 DFQATT and CDR2 SNEGSKA come from the germline V gene (reference sequence). CDR3 sequence reads: CSSNGGGAFF. As DNA, the CDR3 is TGCAGTTCGAACGGGGGTGGGGCTTTCTTT.

The chain recombines TRBV11-2 with TRBJ2-2; D is perhaps TRBD1 (6 bases). Germline V gene data show CDR1 as SGHAT and CDR2 as FQNNGV. The ends were cut back, 3 bases at V and 6 bases at J, with 11 bases in the middle. CDR3 size: 14 residues. The CDR3, as DNA: TGTGCCAGCAGCTTTCAACAGGGAGCCGGGGAGCTGTTTTTT. It translates to CASSFQQGAGELFF.

V usage is TRBV4-1 and J usage is TRBJ1-3; tentative D call: TRBD1 (5 bases). V gave up 6 bases and J gave up 0 bases, with 9 bases separating them. This CDR3 has 14 residues. Germline assignment: CDR1 MGHRA and CDR2 YSYEKL. The CDR3: CASSRGSSGNTIYF. In DNA form, the CDR3 reads TGCGCCAGCAGTCGGGGGTCCTCTGGAAACACCATATATTTT.

This chain uses TRBV2 with TRBJ2-4; 8 nucleotides match TRBD1. This CDR3 region has 15 residues. Germline CDR1 reads SNHLY; CDR2 reads FYNNEI. The V segment lost 6 bases and the J segment 2 bases; nucleotides outside the gene matches: 6. DNA for the CDR3: TGTGCCAGCAGCACAGGGGGGTTTACCAAAAACATTCAGTACTTC. Its translation: CASSTGGFTKNIQYF.

V gene TRBV6-1 combines with J gene TRBJ1-1; a weak D match, TRBD1 (6 bases). The CDR3 has 14 amino acids. V lost 4 bases to trimming and J lost 2 bases, with 11 bases between them. Germline CDR1 MNHNS, CDR2 SASEGT. The CDR3 sequence is CASSVLGANTEAFF. The CDR3 DNA is TGTGCCAGCAGTGTTCTGGGGGCAAACACTGAAGCTTTCTTT.

The CDR3 DNA follows: TGTGCCAGCAGTGAAGGCCTAGCGGGGGTGACCCAGTACTTC. Amino acid sequence: CASSEGLAGVTQYF. V is TRBV6-1 and J is TRBJ2-5; 10 positions agree with TRBD2. This CDR3 has 14 amino acids. Germline CDR1 reads MNHNS; CDR2 reads SASEGT. V lost 1 base, J lost 7 bases, and 3 bases stayed unmatched.

The V call is TRBV14, the J call TRBJ1-6, with a possible D match to TRBD1 (6 bases). Trimming took 9 bases from V and 8 from J, leaving 14 bases between them. The CDR3 has 13 amino acids. The germline CDR1 and CDR2 sequences are SGHDN and FVKESK. The CDR3 region has the DNA TGTGCCAGTAGTACAGGGTACGATTCACCCCTCCACTTT. As protein: CASSTGYDSPLHF.

The genes are TRBV4-2 and TRBJ2-7; D is perhaps TRBD2 (5 bases). The CDR3 sequence is 17 residues long. V lost 1 base and J 1 base, leaving 17 bases between the germline ends. Germline CDR1 LGHNA, CDR2 YNFKEQ. As DNA, the CDR3 is TGTGCCAGCAGCCAAGCCGTCGCGGGCGGTGGGTCCTACGAGCAGTACTTC. Amino acid sequence: CASSQAVAGGGSYEQYF.

The chain has TRBV6-5 and TRBJ1-2; D gene ambiguous. The V gene lost 4 bases and the J gene lost 4 bases, with 13 bases spanning the gap. CDR3 length: 14 amino acids. The germline V gene encodes CDR1 MNHEY and CDR2 SVGAGI. The CDR3 region has the DNA TGTGCCAGCAGTTTGGACTGGGAGAGCTATGGCTACACCTTC. It encodes CASSLDWESYGYTF.

The genes are TRBV6-5 and TRBJ2-1; 10 bases are a match to TRBD2. The CDR3 runs to 16 residues. Trimming cost V 4 bases and J 12 bases; bases outside gene matches: 15. Germline assignment: CDR1 MNHEY and CDR2 SVGAGI. CDR3 nucleotides: TGTGCCAGCAGTTCGACCTTAGCGGGGGGACCCTCAGCGCAGTTCTTC. Its translation is CASSSTLAGGPSAQFF.

The CDR3: CASSFRRLAISTDTQYF. CDR3 DNA: TGTGCCAGCAGTTTCCGCCGACTAGCCATAAGCACAGATACGCAGTATTTT. This chain uses TRBV27 with TRBJ2-3, with TRBD2 matching over 7 bases. There are 17 residues in the CDR3. CDR1 is MNHEY and CDR2 is SMNVEV in the germline V gene (reference sequence). The V gene end was trimmed by 3 bases and the J gene end by 0 bases; junction bases not matched to a gene: 9.

This rearrangement joins TRBV6-5 to TRBJ1-1; unclear D gene. This CDR3 is 13 amino acids long. Germline V gene data show CDR1 as MNHEY and CDR2 as SVGAGI. V lost 6 bases, J lost 1 base, and 9 bases lay in between. DNA of the CDR3: TGTGCCAGCAGCCACTATGGGAACACTGAAGCTTTCTTT. Its translation: CASSHYGNTEAFF.

The chain recombines TRBV18 with TRBJ2-7, with 10 bases aligning to TRBD1. The CDR3 sequence is 15 residues long. The J segment lost 1 base and the V segment lost 3 bases, leaving 3 bases of the junction unmatched. Per the germline V gene, CDR1 is KGHSH and CDR2 is LQKENI. The CDR3 protein is CASSPRTGGSYEQYF. The CDR3 bases are TGTGCCAGCTCACCGCGGACAGGGGGGTCCTACGAGCAGTACTTC.

The chain couples TRBV7-8 to TRBJ1-2; D possibly corresponds to TRBD1 (6 bases). From germline, CDR1 is SGHVS and CDR2 FQNEAQ. With 8 bases removed from V and 3 bases from J, the gap between germline ends came to 13 bases. The CDR3 consists of 13 residues. CDR3 in amino acids: CASGGSAYYGYTF. CDR3 in DNA: TGTGCCAGCGGGGGCAGCGCCTACTATGGCTACACCTTC.

This rearrangement joins TRBV18 to TRBJ1-5; D unclear. Germline loops: CDR1 KGHSH, CDR2 LQKENI. The CDR3 loop spans 15 amino acids. V was pared by 3 bases and J by 1 base, with 10 bases between. The CDR3 DNA follows: TGTGCCAGCTCACCCCAGCGGGGAAGCAATCAGCCCCAGCATTTT. It translates to CASSPQRGSNQPQHF.

The chain joins TRBV6-5 to TRBJ1-6; tentative D call: TRBD1 (5 bases). CDR1 and CDR2 from the germline V gene are MNHEY and SVGAGI. This CDR3 contains 14 residues. Trimming removed 0 bases at V and 5 bases at J, with 5 bases between. The CDR3 loop reads CASSYSTDNSPLHF. The CDR3 nucleotides are TGTGCCAGCAGTTACTCGACAGATAATTCACCCCTCCACTTT.

This chain connects TRBV7-2 to TRBJ2-7; possibly TRBD2 for D (5 bases). The CDR3 is 13 amino acids. The germline CDR1 and CDR2 sequences are SGHTA and FQGNSA. V was cut by 2 bases and J by 4 bases, with 9 bases left in between. DNA of the CDR3: TGTGCCAGCAGCTTATCAAGGGAGTACGAGCAGTACTTC. It is translated as CASSLSREYEQYF.